Listed below are T cell receptor beta chains from one sample, sequenced in a study of blood T cell repertoires in COVID-19. Assay used: immunoSEQ multiplex PCR; TCRdb lists only in-frame clones, some missing. The sample gives about 200,000 clones, about 88% of which show up once; around 4.9% is in the top ten. Sequenced input: peripheral blood. The receptors derive from a woman of 80 years or more with acute or convalescent COVID-19. The CDR3 runs from the conserved cysteine through the conserved F or W. D genes are given only for firm matches. Expanded clones get a size class; other rows say once, few or many, or leave the size out.

11,TRBV19,.,TRBJ2-1,.,TGTGCCAGTAGTATGCGGGATGAGCAGTTCTTC,CASSMRDEQFF
13,TRBV30,once,TRBJ2-7,.,TGTGCCTGGGAAAAGGCGGGGAGCTACGAGCAGTACTTC,CAWEKAGSYEQYF
15,TRBV3-1/TRBV3-2,.,TRBJ2-3,.,TGTGCCAGCAGCCAAGGACGGGGAGCCTCCGATACGCAGTATTTT,CASSQGRGASDTQYF
14,TRBV5-1,few,TRBJ1-4,TRBD1,TGCGCCAGCAGCTTGGGACAGGGGGGTGAAAAACTGTTTTTT,CASSLGQGGEKLFF
14,TRBV19,.,TRBJ1-5,.,TGTGCCAGCGGGTTGGTCGGGGGCAATCAGCCCCAGCATTTT,CASGLVGGNQPQHF
11,TRBV19,.,TRBJ1-2,.,TGTGCCAGTAGTATTTTGGGCGTTGACACCTTC,CASSILGVDTF
18,TRBV14,.,TRBJ2-1,TRBD2,TGTGCCAGCAGCCAAGGACGGCCGGGACTAGCGTACTACAATGAGCAGTTCTTC,CASSQGRPGLAYYNEQFF
19,TRBV6-2/TRBV6-3,.,TRBJ2-1,TRBD2,TGTGCCAGCAGTTACTACTATACTCAGACTAGCGGGAGACGCAATGAGCAGTTCTTC,CASSYYYTQTSGRRNEQFF
15,TRBV28,.,TRBJ2-7,.,TGTGCCGGCCAAGCAGGGGGGATGGGGAACTACGAGCAGTACTTC,CAGQAGGMGNYEQYF
14,TRBV18,.,TRBJ1-4,.,TGTGCCAGCTCACCAGACAGGACTAATGAAAAACTGTTTTTT,CASSPDRTNEKLFF
14,TRBV18,.,TRBJ2-6,TRBD2,TGTGCCAGCTCCCCGGGACTAGGGGCCAACGTCCTGACTTTC,CASSPGLGANVLTF
16,TRBV28,.,TRBJ2-1,TRBD2,TGTGCCAGCAGTTTATGGCGCCTAGCGGGACTCGATGAGCAGTTCTTC,CASSLWRLAGLDEQFF
14,TRBV29-1,.,TRBJ2-3,.,TGCAGCGTAGAGAAGGACAGAAGCACAGATACGCAGTATTTT,CSVEKDRSTDTQYF
15,TRBV19,.,TRBJ1-3,.,TGTGCCAGTACCCTAGGGGGAGATTCTGGAAACACCATATATTTT,CASTLGGDSGNTIYF
16,TRBV7-2,.,TRBJ1-5,TRBD1,TGTGCCAGCAGCTTCATGGGGACAGGGGGCAGTCAGCCCCAGCATTTT,CASSFMGTGGSQPQHF
13,TRBV27,.,TRBJ1-5,.,TGTGCCAGCAGTTTATCCAGGAATCAGCCCCAGCATTTT,CASSLSRNQPQHF
19,TRBV12-5,.,TRBJ2-6,TRBD1,TGTGCTAGTGGTTTGTCACGGACAGGGGCTAGCTCTGGGGCCAACGTCCTGACTTTC,CASGLSRTGASSGANVLTF
15,TRBV7-2,.,TRBJ1-2,.,TGTGCCAGCAGCACAGTTACAGGGTACCTCTATGGCTACACCTTC,CASSTVTGYLYGYTF
16,TRBV5-4,once,TRBJ2-5,TRBD2,TGTGCCAGCAGTAGCGGGACTAGCGCGATCCAAGAGACCCAGTACTTC,CASSSGTSAIQETQYF
14,TRBV5-1,.,TRBJ1-2,TRBD1,TGCGCCAGCGCCCGGACAGGGTTGGAAAATGACTACACCTTC,CASARTGLENDYTF
13,TRBV18,.,TRBJ2-2,.,TGTGCCAGCTCACCTCGGCGGGGCGAGGAGCTGTTTTTT,CASSPRRGEELFF
14,TRBV5-6,once,TRBJ1-2,.,TGTGCCAGCAGCTTTTACCAGGTGGTCTATGGCTACACCTTC,CASSFYQVVYGYTF
16,TRBV4-3,.,TRBJ2-7,.,TGCGCCAGCAGCCAGTACCACAGGGCTGCAATAAACGAGCAGTACTTC,CASSQYHRAAINEQYF
12,TRBV19,once,TRBJ2-1,.,TGTGCCAGTAGTCGTTGGGGAGGGGGTCAGTTCTTC,CASSRWGGGQFF
15,TRBV4-3,.,TRBJ2-2,TRBD1,TGCGCCAGCAGCCCTCGACAGGGTCAAACCGGGGAGCTGTTTTTT,CASSPRQGQTGELFF
18,TRBV6-2/TRBV6-3,.,TRBJ2-3,TRBD2,TGTGCCAGCAGCCCCGAAATGGGACTAGCGGGTAGCACAGATACGCAGTATTTT,CASSPEMGLAGSTDTQYF
16,TRBV2,once,TRBJ2-2,TRBD2,TGTGCCAGCAGCCCCTTCAGCGGGAGTAACACCGGGGAGCTGTTTTTT,CASSPFSGSNTGELFF
15,TRBV18,.,TRBJ1-1,.,TGTGCCAGCTCACAAACCTCGGAGATGAACACTGAAGCTTTCTTT,CASSQTSEMNTEAFF
17,TRBV4-1,.,TRBJ2-1,TRBD2,TGCGCCAGCAGCCAAGAATTTGGGCTAGCGGGACAGAATGAGCAGTTCTTC,CASSQEFGLAGQNEQFF
16,TRBV7-9,.,TRBJ2-1,TRBD1,TGTGCCAGCAGCTCGCTCAGGGGGAATTCGTACAATGAGCAGTTCTTC,CASSSLRGNSYNEQFF
16,TRBV5-4,.,TRBJ2-3,TRBD2,TGTGCCAGCAGCACTGGGAGGAGCGGGAGGGGAGATACGCAGTATTTT,CASSTGRSGRGDTQYF